This TCR beta chain was sequenced for a study of cytomegalovirus exposure and HLA in healthy donors (dated by TCRdb to 2015 to 2018). Turning to the overall study: An earlier analysis of under 600 of the donors reported more than 250 Gb of sequence data and some 100 million unique TCR beta sequences from about 200 million T cells. Across under 500 genotyped donors of the cohort, an average of about 240,000 unique TCR beta nucleotide sequences per donor were sequenced, and around 20% of those sequences were non-productive. A separate validation cohort of over 95 different subjects was used in addition to the approximately 610-subject first cohort. Alongside the repertoire data, information on donor age, sex, ethnicity and CMV serostatus was compiled. Of the roughly 400 genotyped donors, 75% to 85% were placed in the genetic ancestry cluster associated with self-reported Caucasian donors. The number of typed donors differed by locus: 629-630 for A, B, C, DRB1 and DQB1; 500 to 550 for DQA1; approximately 600 for DPA1; and some 450 for DPB1. The later analysis used no new phenotypic data to find candidate immune exposures, relying instead on TCR beta sequences and their occurrence across donors. All discovery cohort repertoires had been generated on a single sequencing platform. To study patterns of TCR occurrence, a later analysis re-analyzed previously published TCR beta repertoires from just over 650 donors and added high-resolution HLA genotyping. An earlier analysis of 450 to 750 of the donors used high-throughput TCR beta sequencing to judge whether each TCR beta V gene segment behaved as functional or pseudogenic. Class I and class II HLA loci were covered by the typing at four-digit resolution. The study used immunosequencing to profile the T cell repertoires of approximately 690 subjects and linked those repertoires to cytomegalovirus serostatus. An early release covering about 600 HLA-typed donors comprised about 300 gigabases of sequencing data and tens of millions of unique TCR sequences. Because of strong linkage in the cohort, four or five DR-DQ haplotypes were treated as single units for association and clustering. High-throughput TCR immunosequencing, statistical association of individual TCRs with disease status, and machine learning were combined to predict cytomegalovirus infection status. In a later genetic analysis, genome-wide SNP genotypes for about 55% of the 666 donors were used, and that subset was treated as a discovery cohort. The study aimed to test whether cataloging public T cell receptors could reveal signatures of past pathogen exposure. General findings and caveats noted by the study authors: A later analysis found that TCR association rates varied across HLA loci, with DRB1 alleles showing the most associated TCRs and HLA-C alleles the fewest. A cluster of highly shared sequence variants was judged likely to represent a technical artifact of the sequencing pipeline. The 87-base-pair reads could not distinguish some IMGT-functional V segments, including TRBV6-2 and TRBV6-3, so those segments were excluded. In a later analysis, about 17,000 TCR beta sequences were associated with specific HLA alleles at a false discovery rate of 0.05. In a later analysis, HLA-associated TCR beta chains showed more clonal expansion and lower generation probabilities than non-associated chains that were equally common. A few of the identified cytomegalovirus-associated TCR beta chains were confirmed in vitro to be specific for cytomegalovirus antigens. Presence/absence analyses assumed roughly uniform sequencing depth across donors, an assumption that may not hold. Immune exposure information for the cohort was limited to CMV serostatus. In a later genetic analysis, fewer N-insertions in productive TCRs were reported among donors in an Asian-associated ancestry cluster than the 666-donor mean. When HLA alleles, especially DR and DQ, strongly co-occurred, attributing TCR associations to individual alleles was difficult. In an earlier analysis of a few hundred of the donors, most TCR beta V segments were observed in productive rearrangements about 90% or about 30% of the time, broadly matching IMGT annotations. Only TCR beta chains were sequenced in this cohort, and the absence of alpha or paired-chain data limited detectable features. A later analysis reported that several top co-occurrence clusters appeared linked to parvovirus B19, influenza, CMV and Epstein-Barr virus. The earlier analysis of nearly 600 of the donors excluded roughly 17 rarely observed V segments, including chromosome 9 orphons, because counts were too low. It was suggested by the authors that the approach could potentially be generalized to other disease states and immunological phenotypes. Most TCR sequences were seen in very few donors, while some public TCRs were found in many individuals. The study gave a list of 150 to 200 TCR beta chains associated with cytomegalovirus. In both the original and validation cohorts, the classifier was reported to diagnose cytomegalovirus status with high specificity and sensitivity. Because HLA typing was missing for some donors at each locus, association tests included only the typed subset. In a later analysis, most CMV-associated TCR beta chains were found to appear HLA-restricted, with HLA associations seemingly driven largely by CMV exposure. Linkage disequilibrium might explain the correlated functional status among segregating V segments, but an unknown experimental factor could not be excluded. V-gene and J-gene trimming of TCR beta chains was associated with a missense DCLRE1C variant in a later genetic analysis, and the association was replicated in an independent cohort. A further reported finding was that TCR beta sequences accurately predicted the HLA-A and HLA-B alleles for most subjects in the first cohort.

The library relied on the immunoSEQ multiplex PCR assay. A mixture of 60 forward primers for TCR Vbeta segments and 13 reverse primers for TCR Jbeta segments was used in the multiplex PCR. A multiplex PCR assay on genomic DNA amplified the CDR3 region of rearranged TCR beta genes. The Illumina HiSeq System was used to sequence the amplified TCR beta libraries as 87-base-pair reads. Turning to the authors' computational methods: A later analysis tallied tens of millions of unique TCR beta chains across the 700 or so repertoires, and some 10 million of those chains were shared by two or more donors. Raw reads were error-corrected and collapsed into unique sequences with a nearest-neighbor algorithm that merged closely related sequences to remove PCR and sequencing errors. CDR3 sequences were aligned to IMGT reference sequences to assign V, D and J gene segments. For a sequence to be retained, a match of at least six nucleotides was required to both a V gene segment and a J gene segment. A rearrangement counted as productive if the CDR3 had no stop codons and remained in frame with V and J, and every other rearrangement counted as non-productive. CDR3 was defined according to IMGT convention as the region running from the second conserved V-encoded cysteine to the conserved J-encoded phenylalanine. The earlier analysis of around 640 of the donors excluded sequences that lacked an unambiguous match to a single V gene segment. In an earlier analysis of almost 600 of the donors, a V segment was called functional when productive rearrangements were above 56.7%, and segregating when the standard deviation between donors exceeded 5%. To diagnose cytomegalovirus status from the catalog of TCR beta chain sequences, a statistical classification framework was built. In a later analysis, V and J genes were assigned by comparing TCR nucleotide sequences against IMGT/GENE-DB human TR gene sequences. A later analysis assigned CDR3 sequences and most-parsimonious VDJ recombination scenarios with the TCRdist pipeline. In a later analysis, each TCR beta chain was defined by its CDR3 amino acid sequence together with its V-gene family, and reads lacking a unique V-gene family were excluded. As a way to deal with suspected cross-contamination and a sequencing artifact, a later analysis dropped 450 to 600 nucleotide sequences that were highly shared and had low generation probability. For each public chain, a later analysis derived a clonal expansion index from normalized ranks of inferred template counts within each repertoire. A later analysis computed generation probabilities with a VDJ recombination model fitted to out-of-frame rearrangements, and checked the results against IGoR. A later analysis scored TCR-TCR, TCR-HLA and TCR-CMV co-occurrence with hypergeometric tests, applying a repertoire-size bias correction to TCR pairs. A later analysis estimated false discovery rates by permuting HLA or CMV assignments 20 times. A later analysis grouped co-occurring TCRs with DBSCAN, adding TCRdist sequence similarity when clustering within HLA-allele-positive subsets. Co-occurrence clustering excluded repertoires with fewer than 30,000 or more than 120,000 public chains, plus five with anomalous nucleotide sharing. TCRdb limited this immuneACCESS table to in-frame rearrangements with V and J called. A share of clones is missing; checked studies link under half to unresolved V genes, and the rest is unexplained. V and J calls and clone size are as listed in that table; D and trimming were resolved from the DNA. This sample comprises 140,000 or so clones, approximately 67% of them detected only once. Clones ranked in the top ten supply 6.5% of the sample.

The cohort consisted of some 730 healthy bone marrow donors. Cohort members were all nominally healthy when sampled, although unrecorded immune exposures were likely present. The donor was CMV seronegative and was included in the group of about 400 seronegative cohort members. Each donor provided a peripheral blood sample, and peripheral blood mononuclear cells were used for TCR beta sequencing. Genomic DNA extraction from the blood cell samples was performed with the Qiagen DNeasy Blood Extraction Kit. As for this clone: Its antigen remains undetermined. No much larger clone exists at a distance of one base, and base qualities are not known.

The germline V gene provides CDR1 SNHLY and CDR2 FYNNEI. The germline ends are 15 bases apart after V is trimmed by 11 bases and J by 5 bases. The CDR3 sequence holds 12 residues, the cysteine and phenylalanine included. Only the CDR3 DNA is retained, 36 bases long and in frame from the first base. The sample taken for sequencing was PBMCs. This clonotype was obtained from a woman aged 55 to 70 in good health and CMV-seronegative. This sequence uses TRBV2 and TRBJ2-5; tentative D gene TRBD2, with 6 bases matching. The CDR3 region reads CAARRDGETQYF. At the DNA level, the sequence is TGTGCCGCCAGGCGGGACGGGGAGACCCAGTACTTC.